Sequencing of this TCR beta chain was carried out in a study of somatic mutations in cytotoxic T cells in rheumatoid arthritis. About the study: Certain V beta antibody-stained T-cell populations, V beta1+ cells sequenced for TCRB among them, were flow-sorted to nearly 100% purity.

Generated by immunoSEQ multiplex PCR, the TCRdb table keeps only in-frame clones and is missing some. The data contain 18,000 or so clones, over 65% of them singletons. Sample share makes this clone medium-sized. Trimming removed 6 bases from V and 7 bases from J; junction bases left unmatched: 16. CDR3 size: 17 residues. Germline CDR1 SEHNR, CDR2 FQNEAQ (reference sequence). Sequencing input: CD8+ T cells sorted from blood. The origin of this receptor is a man aged 55 to 70 in good health. This chain joins TRBV7-9 and TRBJ2-7; 12 nucleotides agree with TRBD1. CDR3 loop: CASSPGTGGAVWDEQYF. CDR3 sequence (DNA): TGTGCCAGCAGTCCCGGGACAGGGGGCGCGGTATGGGATGAGCAGTACTTC.